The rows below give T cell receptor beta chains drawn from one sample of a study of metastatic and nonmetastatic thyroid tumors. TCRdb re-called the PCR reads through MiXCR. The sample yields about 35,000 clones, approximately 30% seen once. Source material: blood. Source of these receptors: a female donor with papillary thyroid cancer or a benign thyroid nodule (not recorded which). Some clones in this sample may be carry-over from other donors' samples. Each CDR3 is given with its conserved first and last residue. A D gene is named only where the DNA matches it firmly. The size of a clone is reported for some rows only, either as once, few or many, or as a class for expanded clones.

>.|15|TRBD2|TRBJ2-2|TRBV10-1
TGCGCCAGCAGTGAGTCGCGGGGGGACACCGGGGAGCTGTTTTTT
CASSESRGDTGELFF
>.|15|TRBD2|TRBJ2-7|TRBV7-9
TGTGCCAGCAGCTTAGAAGTAGGCGGGAGCCGCGAGCAGTACTTC
CASSLEVGGSREQYF
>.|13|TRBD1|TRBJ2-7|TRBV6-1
TGTGCCAGCAGTTCGACAGGGGGCTACGAGCAGTACTTC
CASSSTGGYEQYF
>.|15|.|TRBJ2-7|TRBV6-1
TGTGCCAGCGGCTCCATCCTGACAGAAAACTACGAGCAGTACTTC
CASGSILTENYEQYF
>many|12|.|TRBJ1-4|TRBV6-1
TGTGCCAGCAGCCAACAGGTCGAAAAACTGTTTTTT
CASSQQVEKLFF
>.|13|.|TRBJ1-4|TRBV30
TGTGCCTGGAGTTTATTACAGGGTGAAAAACTGTTTTTT
CAWSLLQGEKLFF
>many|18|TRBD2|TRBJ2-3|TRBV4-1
TGCGCCAGCAGCCAAGGGAACCCAGCGGGGGGGCCAGTAGATACGCAGTATTTT
CASSQGNPAGGPVDTQYF
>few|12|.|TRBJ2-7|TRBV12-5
TGTGCTAGTGGTTTGAAGGTCATTAACTTGTACTTC
CASGLKVINLYF
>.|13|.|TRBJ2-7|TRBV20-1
TGCAGTGCCCTAGGTGAAGGAGCCTACGAGCAGTACTTC
CSALGEGAYEQYF
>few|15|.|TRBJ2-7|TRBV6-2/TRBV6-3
TGTGCCAGCAGTTCTTCTCGGACAGAGGCGATCGAGCAGTACTTC
CASSSSRTEAIEQYF
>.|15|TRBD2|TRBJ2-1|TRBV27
TGTGCCAGCAGTCTCTCACTAGCGTCTTTCAATGAGCAGTTCTTC
CASSLSLASFNEQFF
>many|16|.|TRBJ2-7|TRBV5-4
TGTGCCAGCAGCTTGGTCGTGGGAGTGACGACCTACGAGCAGTACTTC
CASSLVVGVTTYEQYF
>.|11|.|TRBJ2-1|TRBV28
TGTGCCAGCAGTCCTAATAATGAGCTGGTCTTC
CASSPNNELVF
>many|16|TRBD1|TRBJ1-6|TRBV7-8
TGTGCCAGCAGCAAAAACCGGGACAGGGGTAATTCACCCCTCCACTTT
CASSKNRDRGNSPLHF
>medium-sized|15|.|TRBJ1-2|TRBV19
TGTGCCAGTACTTTAACAGTCACCGGACTCTATGGCTACACCTTC
CASTLTVTGLYGYTF
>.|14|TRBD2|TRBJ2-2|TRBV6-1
TGTGCCAGCACACGACTAGCGGCGATCGGGGAGCTTTTTTTT
CASTRLAAIGELFF
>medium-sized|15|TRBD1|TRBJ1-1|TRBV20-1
TGCAGTGCTAGTGGACAGGGCGGTTTCTTTCAACGGGCTTTCTTT
CSASGQGGFFQRAFF
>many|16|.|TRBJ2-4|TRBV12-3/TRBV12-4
TGTGCCAGCAGTCCATCAGGGCTCACAGCCAAAAACATTCAGTACTTC
CASSPSGLTAKNIQYF
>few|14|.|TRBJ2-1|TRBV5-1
TGCGCCAGCAGCTTGGGGGACGAAAATGTGGGGCAGTTCTTC
CASSLGDENVGQFF
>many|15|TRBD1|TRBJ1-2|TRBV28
TGTGCCAGCAGTATTCCCAGGGGGCAGAACTATGGCTACACCTTC
CASSIPRGQNYGYTF
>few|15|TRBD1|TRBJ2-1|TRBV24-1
TGTGCCACCAGTGACCCGGGACAGGGGGCCGATGAGCAGTTCTTC
CATSDPGQGADEQFF
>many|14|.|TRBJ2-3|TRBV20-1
TGCAGTGCTAGTCCCCAGGTTCCCACAGATACGCAGTATTTT
CSASPQVPTDTQYF
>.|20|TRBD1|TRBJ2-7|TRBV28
TGTGCCAGCAGTTCCACCGGGACAGGGCGACCCCACGAATTACCCTACGAGCAGTACTTC
CASSSTGTGRPHELPYEQYF
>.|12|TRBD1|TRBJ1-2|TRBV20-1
TGCAGTGCTCGGACAGGGGGCGAGGGCTACACCTTC
CSARTGGEGYTF
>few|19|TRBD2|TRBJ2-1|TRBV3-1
TGTGCCAGCAGCCTTCGAAGCGGGGGGGCAAGCTTCTCCTACAATGAGCAGTTCTTC
CASSLRSGGASFSYNEQFF
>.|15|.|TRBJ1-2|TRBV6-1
TGTGCCAGCAGAGCTCCGTTCTGGGGCGCGACTGGCTACACCTTC
CASRAPFWGATGYTF
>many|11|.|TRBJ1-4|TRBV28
TGTGCCAGCCTGGGGGGTGAAAAACTGTTTTTT
CASLGGEKLFF
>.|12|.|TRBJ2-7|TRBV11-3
TGTGCCAGCAGCTTAGGTTCGTACGAGCAGTACTTC
CASSLGSYEQYF
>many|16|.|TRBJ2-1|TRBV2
TGTGCCAGCAGTGAAGGGTATCTTAGCTCCTACAATGAGCAGTTCTTC
CASSEGYLSSYNEQFF
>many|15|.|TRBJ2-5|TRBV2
TGTGCCAGCAGTGAAGACAGCCTCGTGGGGGAGACCCAGTACTTC
CASSEDSLVGETQYF
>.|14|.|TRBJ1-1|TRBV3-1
TGTGTCAGCAGCCATCGGCATGGGGACACTGAAGCTTTCTTT
CVSSHRHGDTEAFF
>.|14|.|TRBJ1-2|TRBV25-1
TGTGCCAGCAGGTCTACAGGGCAGAGCTATGGCAACACCTTC
CASRSTGQSYGNTF
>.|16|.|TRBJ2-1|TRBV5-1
TGCGCCAGCAGCCCGGGGGCAGCGGGACCCTACAATGAGCAGTTCTTC
CASSPGAAGPYNEQFF
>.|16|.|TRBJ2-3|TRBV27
TGTGTCAGCAGTTTATCGAGGAGGGGAGGCACAGATACGCAGTATTTT
CVSSLSRRGGTDTQYF
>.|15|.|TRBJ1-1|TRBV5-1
TGCGCCAGCAGCTTGGTGGTCTCTGCGGACACTGAAGCTTTCTTT
CASSLVVSADTEAFF
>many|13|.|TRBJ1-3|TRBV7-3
TGTGCCAGCTCCGAGGCTTCTGGAAACACCATATATTTT
CASSEASGNTIYF
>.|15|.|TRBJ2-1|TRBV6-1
TGTGCCAGCAGTGAAAGTGTGGGGGACTACAATGAGCAGTTCTTC
CASSESVGDYNEQFF
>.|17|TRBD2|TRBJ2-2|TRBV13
TGTGCCAGCAGCTTAGTAGCGGGATGGGTGAACACCGGTGAGCTGTTTTTT
CASSLVAGWVNTGELFF
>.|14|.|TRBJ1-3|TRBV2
TGTGCCAGCACCGACGGCCTTTCTGTAAACACCATATATTTT
CASTDGLSVNTIYF
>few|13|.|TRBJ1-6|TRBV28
TGTGCCAGCAGAACAGGGCTGAATTCACCCCTCCACTTT
CASRTGLNSPLHF
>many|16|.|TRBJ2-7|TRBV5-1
TGCGCCAGCAGCTTGGCCCTCGGTTCCCCGGGCTACGAGCAGTACTTC
CASSLALGSPGYEQYF
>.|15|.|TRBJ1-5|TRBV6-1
TGTGCCAGCAGTCCGGGACAAGAGAGCAATCAGCCCCAGCATTTT
CASSPGQESNQPQHF
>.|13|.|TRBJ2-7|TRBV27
TGTGCCAGCAGTTTATCTACAGAGTACGAGCAGTACTTC
CASSLSTEYEQYF
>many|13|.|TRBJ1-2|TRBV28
TGTGCCAGCAGTTTGGGCAATAACTATGGCTACACCTTC
CASSLGNNYGYTF
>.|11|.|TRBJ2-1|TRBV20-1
TGCAGTGCCGAAGGCAGGACAGAGCAGTTCTTC
CSAEGRTEQFF
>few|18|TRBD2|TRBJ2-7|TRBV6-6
TGTGCCAGCAGTTACTCGAAACTAGCGGGAGGGCCGTCCTACGAGCAGTACTTC
CASSYSKLAGGPSYEQYF
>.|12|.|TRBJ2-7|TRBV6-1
TGTGCCAGCAGACACGGGGGATGGGAGCAGTACTTC
CASRHGGWEQYF
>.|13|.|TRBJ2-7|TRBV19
TGTGTCATAATGTGGCCAGGGCCCTACGAGCAGTACTTC
CVIMWPGPYEQYF
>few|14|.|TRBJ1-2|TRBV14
TGTGCCAGCAGTGTCAGCTCGCTTGACTATGGCTACACCTTC
CASSVSSLDYGYTF
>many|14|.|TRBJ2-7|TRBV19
TGTGCCAGTAGTATGGGTCGAGGACTCTACGAGCAGTACTTC
CASSMGRGLYEQYF
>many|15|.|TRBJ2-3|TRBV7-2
TGTGCCAGCAGCCTATCACTACTGGAGGCGGATACGCAGTATTTT
CASSLSLLEADTQYF
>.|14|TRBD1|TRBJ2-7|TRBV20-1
TGCAGTGCTGGACCCAGGACAGGGAGAAACGAGCAGTACTTC
CSAGPRTGRNEQYF
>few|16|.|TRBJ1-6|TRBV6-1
TGTGCCAGCAGAACTCGCGGACGGACTCGGGGATCACCCCTCCACTTT
CASRTRGRTRGSPLHF